This entry concerns a single T cell receptor beta chain. The source of the sample is a study of OX40 agonist ivuxolimab in advanced cancers. Across the study: While on treatment, patients had intravenous ivuxolimab at 0.01 to 10 mg/kg every 2 weeks. Two cutaneous melanoma patients and one hepatocellular carcinoma patient, three in all, had partial responses.

V shed 3 bases and J 1 base; nucleotides not matched to a gene: 7. The CDR3 spans 18 residues. Germline CDR1 and CDR2: SGHVS and FQNEAQ. Data came from immunoSEQ multiplex PCR; TCRdb stores just in-frame clones and leaves some out. The sample has almost 70,000 clones, 80% to 90% seen once. The origin of this receptor is an adult with an advanced solid tumor such as melanoma, head and neck, liver or kidney cancer. Sample: CD4+ or CD8+ T cells sorted from blood, taken in a trial of the OX40 agonist ivuxolimab. This chain links TRBV7-8 with TRBJ2-1, with TRBD2 matching 12 bases. The CDR3, as DNA: TGTGCCAGCAGCTTGGGGACTAGCGGGTTATCGTCCTACAATGAGCAGTTCTTC. It yields the protein CASSLGTSGLSSYNEQFF.